This is a list of T cell receptor beta chains from one sample in a study of CD8+ T cells in alopecia areata. Some clones are missing from TCRdb's copy, which holds only in-frame ones; the method was immunoSEQ multiplex PCR. The sample records 150,000 to 200,000 clones, roughly 64% being singletons. The input for sequencing was CD4+ T cells sorted from blood, taken at week 24, from a patient treated with tofacitinib. These receptors all stem from a human donor with alopecia areata. Both conserved end residues are part of each CDR3. D genes are given only for firm matches. Not every row has a clone size; where given, it reads once, few, many or a size class.

j_gene: TRBJ2-1
d_gene: NA
abundance: NA
len: 15
v_gene: TRBV5-4
CDR3nt: TGTGCCAGCAGCTTTGGGGATCTTTCCTACAATGAGCAGTTCTTC
CDR3aa: CASSFGDLSYNEQFF

j_gene: TRBJ2-1
d_gene: NA
abundance: few
len: 16
v_gene: TRBV5-1
CDR3nt: TGCGCCAGCAGCCCGGAGACAGACCCCTACTACAATGAGCAGTTCTTC
CDR3aa: CASSPETDPYYNEQFF

j_gene: TRBJ1-5
d_gene: NA
abundance: NA
len: 13
v_gene: TRBV30
CDR3nt: TGTGCCTGGAGTACGGGACAAAATCAGCCCCAGCATTTT
CDR3aa: CAWSTGQNQPQHF

j_gene: TRBJ2-3
d_gene: NA
abundance: few
len: 12
v_gene: TRBV29-1
CDR3nt: TGCAGCGTCGAACGCCGCACAGATACGCAGTATTTT
CDR3aa: CSVERRTDTQYF

j_gene: TRBJ2-4
d_gene: NA
abundance: NA
len: 13
v_gene: TRBV30
CDR3nt: TGTGCCTGGAGTTACGGAGCCAAAAACATTCAGTACTTC
CDR3aa: CAWSYGAKNIQYF

j_gene: TRBJ2-7
d_gene: TRBD2
abundance: NA
len: 15
v_gene: TRBV7-2
CDR3nt: TGTGCCAGCAGCTTAGCGGACGGGGGGGTCTACGAGCAGTACTTC
CDR3aa: CASSLADGGVYEQYF

j_gene: TRBJ1-1
d_gene: NA
abundance: few
len: 15
v_gene: TRBV7-2
CDR3nt: TGTGCCAGCAGCTTAGGCGGAGGGAGGGACACTGAAGCTTTCTTT
CDR3aa: CASSLGGGRDTEAFF

j_gene: TRBJ1-2
d_gene: TRBD1
abundance: once
len: 14
v_gene: TRBV5-6
CDR3nt: TGTGCCAGCAGCCCGACAGGGGGCATGAAGGGCTACACCTTC
CDR3aa: CASSPTGGMKGYTF

j_gene: TRBJ2-7
d_gene: NA
abundance: NA
len: 14
v_gene: TRBV7-9
CDR3nt: TGTGCCAGCAGCCCGGCGGGATTGACCTACGAGCAGTACTTC
CDR3aa: CASSPAGLTYEQYF

j_gene: TRBJ2-3
d_gene: NA
abundance: NA
len: 12
v_gene: TRBV2
CDR3nt: TGTGCCAGCAGTGAAAAGGATAATACGCAGTATTTT
CDR3aa: CASSEKDNTQYF

j_gene: TRBJ2-4
d_gene: TRBD1
abundance: NA
len: 16
v_gene: TRBV7-2
CDR3nt: TGTGCCAGCAGCCACCGACAGGGGACGGCCAAAAACATTCAGTACTTC
CDR3aa: CASSHRQGTAKNIQYF

j_gene: TRBJ2-7
d_gene: NA
abundance: NA
len: 16
v_gene: TRBV6-1
CDR3nt: TGTGCCAGCAGTGCACAGGGCTTCTTAAACTCCTACGAGCAGTACTTC
CDR3aa: CASSAQGFLNSYEQYF

j_gene: TRBJ2-7
d_gene: NA
abundance: NA
len: 12
v_gene: TRBV28
CDR3nt: TGTGCCAGCAGCCCCAGGGGCCACGAGCAGTACTTC
CDR3aa: CASSPRGHEQYF

j_gene: TRBJ2-7
d_gene: NA
abundance: NA
len: 14
v_gene: TRBV7-9
CDR3nt: TGTGCCAGCAGCTTAGCACAGGGAACTTACGAGCAGTACTTC
CDR3aa: CASSLAQGTYEQYF

j_gene: TRBJ2-2
d_gene: NA
abundance: NA
len: 11
v_gene: TRBV7-9
CDR3nt: TGTGCCAGCAGGGCCACCGGGGAGCTGTTTTTT
CDR3aa: CASRATGELFF

j_gene: TRBJ1-6
d_gene: TRBD1
abundance: NA
len: 13
v_gene: TRBV25-1
CDR3nt: TGTGCCAGCACGACAGGGTACGGTTCACCCCTCCACTTT
CDR3aa: CASTTGYGSPLHF

j_gene: TRBJ1-5
d_gene: NA
abundance: few
len: 13
v_gene: TRBV19
CDR3nt: TGTGCCAGTAGTACCACAGGGAGGGGGCCCCAGCATTTT
CDR3aa: CASSTTGRGPQHF

j_gene: TRBJ2-3
d_gene: NA
abundance: NA
len: 13
v_gene: TRBV5-1
CDR3nt: TGCGCCAGCAGCTTGGGCGGACTAGATACGCAGTATTTT
CDR3aa: CASSLGGLDTQYF

j_gene: TRBJ2-7
d_gene: NA
abundance: NA
len: 13
v_gene: TRBV27
CDR3nt: TGTGCCAGCAGCCCCGGATCGGACTACGAGCAGTACTTC
CDR3aa: CASSPGSDYEQYF

j_gene: TRBJ2-1
d_gene: NA
abundance: NA
len: 16
v_gene: TRBV9
CDR3nt: TGTGCCAGCAGCGTAGAATGGACTGCACTTTTGAATGAGCAGTTCTTC
CDR3aa: CASSVEWTALLNEQFF

j_gene: TRBJ2-3
d_gene: TRBD1
abundance: NA
len: 16
v_gene: TRBV5-1
CDR3nt: TGCGCCAGCACCATGGGAACAGGGGGCGACACAGATACGCAGTATTTT
CDR3aa: CASTMGTGGDTDTQYF

j_gene: TRBJ2-7
d_gene: TRBD2
abundance: many
len: 18
v_gene: TRBV7-2
CDR3nt: TGTGCCAGCAGCTACGGGACTAGCGGGAGGGCCGGGGCCTACGAGCAGTACTTC
CDR3aa: CASSYGTSGRAGAYEQYF

j_gene: TRBJ1-2
d_gene: NA
abundance: NA
len: 18
v_gene: TRBV7-2
CDR3nt: TGTGCCAGCAGCTTCGTGACTGGGGCTTCCAGACGAGCCTATGGCTACACCTTC
CDR3aa: CASSFVTGASRRAYGYTF

j_gene: TRBJ2-1
d_gene: TRBD2
abundance: NA
len: 16
v_gene: TRBV18
CDR3nt: TGTGCCAGCTCACCACCAAGCGGGGGCTCCTACAATGAGCAGTTCTTC
CDR3aa: CASSPPSGGSYNEQFF

j_gene: TRBJ2-7
d_gene: NA
abundance: few
len: 11
v_gene: TRBV29-1
CDR3nt: TGCAGCGTTAGAACAGTCGACGAGCAGTACTTC
CDR3aa: CSVRTVDEQYF

j_gene: TRBJ1-6
d_gene: NA
abundance: once
len: 14
v_gene: TRBV5-6
CDR3nt: TGTGCCAGCAGCTTGGAGGCTTCGAATTCACCCCTCCACTTT
CDR3aa: CASSLEASNSPLHF

j_gene: TRBJ2-5
d_gene: NA
abundance: NA
len: 11
v_gene: TRBV14
CDR3nt: TGTGCCAGCAGCGGTCAAGAGACCCAGTACTTC
CDR3aa: CASSGQETQYF

j_gene: TRBJ2-5
d_gene: NA
abundance: NA
len: 16
v_gene: TRBV21-1
CDR3nt: TGTGCCAGCAGCAAACAGCCTGACAGGGATCAAGAGACCCAGTACTTC
CDR3aa: CASSKQPDRDQETQYF

j_gene: TRBJ2-3
d_gene: NA
abundance: few
len: 15
v_gene: TRBV30
CDR3nt: TGTGCCTGGACTCAGCTCAGGAGTAGGGAAGATACGCAGTATTTT
CDR3aa: CAWTQLRSREDTQYF

j_gene: TRBJ2-3
d_gene: TRBD2
abundance: NA
len: 16
v_gene: TRBV30
CDR3nt: TGTGCCTGGGCTCTGGTAACTAGCGGGAGGAAAGATACGCAGTATTTT
CDR3aa: CAWALVTSGRKDTQYF

j_gene: TRBJ2-3
d_gene: NA
abundance: NA
len: 15
v_gene: TRBV19
CDR3nt: TGTGCCAGTAGTATTCCGCCGGATAGCACAGATACGCAGTATTTT
CDR3aa: CASSIPPDSTDTQYF

j_gene: TRBJ1-5
d_gene: TRBD1
abundance: NA
len: 14
v_gene: TRBV5-6
CDR3nt: TGTGCCAGCAGCAGGGACAGGAGTTATCAGCCCCAGCATTTT
CDR3aa: CASSRDRSYQPQHF

j_gene: TRBJ2-3
d_gene: NA
abundance: few
len: 15
v_gene: TRBV7-2
CDR3nt: TGTGCCAGCAGCTTAGACAGCTCGGGGATTGGTACGCAGTATTTT
CDR3aa: CASSLDSSGIGTQYF

j_gene: TRBJ2-7
d_gene: TRBD2
abundance: once
len: 14
v_gene: TRBV5-1
CDR3nt: TGCGCCAGCAGCTTGAATAGCGGGAGCAACGAGCAGTACTTC
CDR3aa: CASSLNSGSNEQYF

j_gene: TRBJ2-1
d_gene: NA
abundance: NA
len: 12
v_gene: TRBV11-2
CDR3nt: TGTGCCAGCAGCCCGGCAGGCAATGAGCAGTTCTTC
CDR3aa: CASSPAGNEQFF

j_gene: TRBJ2-5
d_gene: TRBD1
abundance: few
len: 15
v_gene: TRBV4-2
CDR3nt: TGTGCCAGCAGCCCAGGACAGGGTATTGTGGAGACCCAGTACTTC
CDR3aa: CASSPGQGIVETQYF

j_gene: TRBJ1-1
d_gene: NA
abundance: NA
len: 11
v_gene: TRBV18
CDR3nt: TGTGCCAGCTCACTTAACACTGAAGCTTTCTTT
CDR3aa: CASSLNTEAFF

j_gene: TRBJ2-7
d_gene: NA
abundance: few
len: 14
v_gene: TRBV30
CDR3nt: TGTGCCTGGAGTGCAGGAAGAATACCCTACGAGCAGTACTTC
CDR3aa: CAWSAGRIPYEQYF

j_gene: TRBJ2-3
d_gene: NA
abundance: NA
len: 14
v_gene: TRBV4-1
CDR3nt: TGCGCCAGCAGCCAAGAGCGAGGAGGGGATACGCAGTATTTT
CDR3aa: CASSQERGGDTQYF

j_gene: TRBJ2-5
d_gene: NA
abundance: NA
len: 14
v_gene: TRBV15
CDR3nt: TGTGCCACCAGCAGAGGTAACGACCAAGAGACCCAGTACTTC
CDR3aa: CATSRGNDQETQYF